A selection of T cell receptor beta chains follows, all from one sample in a study of ipilimumab plus nivolumab after autologous stem cell transplantation. Assay: immunoSEQ multiplex PCR; the TCRdb copy retains only in-frame clones and omits some. Of fewer than 85,000 clones in the sample, around 80% are singletons; the top ten hold 2% to 2.5%. This specimen was PBMCs, taken in a trial of ipilimumab plus nivolumab as post-transplant consolidation. The receptors derive from a male donor with diffuse large B-cell lymphoma. The CDR3 runs from the conserved cysteine through the conserved F or W. Each record gives: J gene, V gene, CDR3 length, CDR3 protein.

>TRBJ2-4|TRBV19|18
CASSIGSGTGGLINIQYF
>TRBJ2-2|TRBV19|16
CASSVQGELNTGELFF
>TRBJ2-7|TRBV5-1|15
CASSPRGGAGYEQYF
>TRBJ2-7|TRBV4-3|16
CASSQARTGTAVEQYF
>TRBJ2-1|TRBV19|13
CASSHAQTNEQFF
>TRBJ1-6|TRBV7-2|18
CASTLQGALMGHNSPLHF
>TRBJ1-2|TRBV7-2|18
CASSLDDLRSRGAGGYTF
>TRBJ2-7|TRBV7-6|13
CASSLGAGFEQYF
>TRBJ2-2|TRBV10-3|12
CAIRTSTGELFF
>TRBJ2-3|TRBV5-4|16
CASSSRLAGATDTQYF
>TRBJ2-1|TRBV6-1|14
CAALLGGGYNEQFF
>TRBJ1-4|TRBV2|12
CASRREREKLFF
>TRBJ1-2|TRBV5-1|12
CASRPGLDGYTF
>TRBJ1-5|TRBV19|15
CATETGGEGLMPQHF
>TRBJ2-1|TRBV9|13
CASSDGGRNEQFF
>TRBJ2-5|TRBV15|13
CATSRTQGETQYF
>TRBJ2-1|TRBV18|15
CASSRRDREGGEQFF
>TRBJ2-1|TRBV30|14
CAWTLAGGPGEQFF
>TRBJ2-2|TRBV5-4|15
CASSSPGGPDGELFF
>TRBJ1-4|TRBV9|15
CASSVAGTGDEKLFF
>TRBJ1-4|TRBV6-6|15
CASSYGGATNEKLFF
>TRBJ1-1|TRBV5-1|13
CASSFLPGGEAFF
>TRBJ1-4|TRBV20-1|11
CSAKGVEKLFF
>TRBJ1-5|TRBV10-3|18
CAIRGGYQAGEHNQPQHF
>TRBJ1-4|TRBV7-2|15
CASSISGPTNEKLFF
>TRBJ1-3|TRBV7-9|14
CASSLPGTGNTIYF
>TRBJ1-3|TRBV9|16
CASSVGTGLSGNTIYF
>TRBJ2-2|TRBV29-1|13
CSVMTSGTGELFF
>TRBJ1-6|TRBV5-4|13
CASSLDYLSPLHF
>TRBJ2-5|TRBV5-5|16
CASSLYGVTGRETQYF
>TRBJ2-7|TRBV19|14
CASSGGRTGYEQYF
>TRBJ2-5|TRBV9|14
CASSAGGEGETQYF
>TRBJ2-5|TRBV2|15
CASMLNGGDGETQYF
>TRBJ2-7|TRBV5-1|15
CASSPTTGAGYEQYF
>TRBJ2-3|TRBV19|18
CASSIRTQGIGGTDTQYF
>TRBJ2-4|TRBV18|14
CASSPATSPNIQYF
>TRBJ2-3|TRBV4-1|16
CASSPQGGASTDTQYF
>TRBJ2-4|TRBV7-3|16
CASSLNAGASKNIQYF